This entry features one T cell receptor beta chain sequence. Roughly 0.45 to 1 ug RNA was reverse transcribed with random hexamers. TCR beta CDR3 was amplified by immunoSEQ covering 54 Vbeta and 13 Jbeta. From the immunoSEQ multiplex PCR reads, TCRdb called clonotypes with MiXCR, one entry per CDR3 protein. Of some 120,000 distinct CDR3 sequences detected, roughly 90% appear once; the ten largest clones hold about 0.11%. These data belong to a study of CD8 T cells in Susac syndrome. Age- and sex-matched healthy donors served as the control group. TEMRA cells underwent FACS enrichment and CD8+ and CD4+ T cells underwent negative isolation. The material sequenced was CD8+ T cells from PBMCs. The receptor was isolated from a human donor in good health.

The CDR3 DNA reads as TGTGCCAGCAGGTCGGGGACAGGGACAAACACCGGGGAGCTGTTTTTT. Translation: CASRSGTGTNTGELFF. The chain joins TRBV12-3 or TRBV12-4 to TRBJ2-2; the match to TRBD1 covers 9 bases. The CDR3 is made up of 16 amino acids. V was pared by 6 bases and J by 2 bases, with 7 bases of the junction left unmatched.